This TCR beta chain was recorded in a study of early T cells in non-severe SARS-CoV-2 infection (dated by TCRdb to about 2021). Context from the whole study: Because TCR sequencing relied on bulk RNA taken from unsorted whole blood, pairing of alpha and beta chains was not possible.

Libraries were made using 5' RACE. The sequencing machine was a NextSeq 500. To correct for sequencing error and PCR bias, the TCR library protocol tagged individual cDNA molecules with unique molecular identifiers. Sequencing covered both TCR alpha and beta chains, and within each sample the abundances of alpha and beta sequences were tightly co-correlated. From the authors' description of their analysis: Decombinator V4 was used to perform V gene, J gene and CDR3 annotation of TCR sequences. Expanded TCRs were defined as changing significantly between any two time points under a Poisson model with p below 0.0001. TCR abundances were normalised to the total number of TCRs sequenced per sample and expressed as counts per million. TRAV1-2 paired with TRAJ12, TRAJ20 or TRAJ33 defined MAIT TCRs, while TRAV10 paired with TRAJ18 defined iNKT TCRs. VDJdb, accessed on 1 November 2021, was searched for TCRs annotated for CMV, EBV and SARS-CoV-2, and TCRs annotated for more than one antigen were excluded. TCRdb trimmed public reads at Q25 via fastp, called clones via MiXCR and kept in-frame beta chains. Each record represents a unique CDR3 protein, reported with the most common genes and DNA among its rows. The authors' filters were not applied to this entry. This sample holds roughly 90,000 distinct CDR3 sequences; roughly 14% were observed only once. The ten largest clones add up to approximately 0.5% of the sample.

The research as a whole found: VDJdb matching was skewed toward anti-spike CD8 responses and likely underestimated virus-specific expansions, missing private and CD4 specificities.

CDR1 and CDR2 (MGHDK, SYGVNS) derive from the germline V gene. The junction carries 13 bases between V and J, which are trimmed by 1 base and 1 base respectively. The CDR3 has 17 amino acids, counting the end cysteine and phenylalanine. Kept here is only the CDR3 DNA, which spans 51 bases and is read in frame from base 1. This clonotype was seen ten or more times. The clone's antigen remains unknown. It has no much larger one-base neighbor in the sample; base qualities were not kept. This was a case-control study nested in a cohort of healthcare workers in London, UK, who had nasopharyngeal swab PCR tests and blood samples taken every week. Healthcare workers were recruited between 23 and 31 March 2020, during the week of the UK lockdown, and were followed weekly for up to about 16 weeks.

The clonotype originates from an adult who was a healthcare worker with PCR-confirmed SARS-CoV-2 infection or an uninfected control (not recorded which). Sequencing was carried out using whole blood. The chain couples TRBV25-1 to TRBJ2-2, with the D segment identity uncertain. The CDR3 here reads CASSEFGGFVNTGELFF. The sequenced DNA: TGTGCCAGCAGTGAATTTGGCGGTTTCGTGAACACCGGGGAGCTGTTTTTT.